What follows is one T cell receptor (beta chain) and its context. The sample comes from a study of cytomegalovirus exposure and HLA in healthy donors. Researchers ran the PCR with 60 Vbeta and 13 Jbeta primers. TCRdb's copy holds only in-frame clones and misses some; the assay was immunoSEQ multiplex PCR. The sample lists about 89,000 clones, roughly 85% occurring once. Source material: PBMCs. The TCR comes from a man aged 40-55 years in good health and CMV-seropositive.

The CDR3 sequence: CASSYWGQGGETQYF. The CDR3 region has the DNA TGTGCCAGCAGTTACTGGGGACAGGGAGGGGAGACCCAGTACTTC. The chain links TRBV6-5 to TRBJ2-5, with 9 bases fitting TRBD1. Trimming at V came to 1 base and at J to 5 bases, leaving 5 bases not matched to a gene. The CDR3 covers 15 residues. Germline CDR1 and CDR2: MNHEY and SVGAGI.